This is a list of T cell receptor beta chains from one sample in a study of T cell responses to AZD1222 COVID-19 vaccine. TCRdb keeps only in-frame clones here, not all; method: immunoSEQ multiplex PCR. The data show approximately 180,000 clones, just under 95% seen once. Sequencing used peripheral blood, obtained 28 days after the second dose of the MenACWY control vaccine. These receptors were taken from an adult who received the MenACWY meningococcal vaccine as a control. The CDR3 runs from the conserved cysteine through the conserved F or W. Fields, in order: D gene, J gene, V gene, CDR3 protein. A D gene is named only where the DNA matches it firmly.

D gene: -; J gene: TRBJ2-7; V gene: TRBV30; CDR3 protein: CAWSVLVEQYF
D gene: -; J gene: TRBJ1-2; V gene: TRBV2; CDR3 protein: CASSEVRAVDGYTF
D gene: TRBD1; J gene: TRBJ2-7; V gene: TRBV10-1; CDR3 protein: CASSESRRTGSYEQYF
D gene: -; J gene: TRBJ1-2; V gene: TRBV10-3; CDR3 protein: CAITQSPTDSPKGYTF
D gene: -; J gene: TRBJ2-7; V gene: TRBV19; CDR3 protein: CASSPWASSYEQYF
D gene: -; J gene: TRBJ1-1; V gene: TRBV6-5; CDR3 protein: CASSYSRLMNTEAFF
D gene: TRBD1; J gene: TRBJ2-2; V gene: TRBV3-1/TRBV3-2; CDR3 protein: CASSQYASGTGGNTGELFF
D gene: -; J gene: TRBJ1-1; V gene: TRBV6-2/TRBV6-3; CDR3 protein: CASSYADTLGAFF
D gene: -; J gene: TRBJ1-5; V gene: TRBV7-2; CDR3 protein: CASSLLGSQPQHF
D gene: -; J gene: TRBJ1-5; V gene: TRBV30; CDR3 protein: CAWSDRARNQPQHF
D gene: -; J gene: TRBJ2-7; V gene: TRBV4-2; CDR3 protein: CASSPSSGQSYEQYF
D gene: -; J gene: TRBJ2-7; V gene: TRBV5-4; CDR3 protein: CASNLRGAHEQYF
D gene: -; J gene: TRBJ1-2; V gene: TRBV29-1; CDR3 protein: CSVEPLQGRYGYTF
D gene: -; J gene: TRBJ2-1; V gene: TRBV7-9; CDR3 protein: CASSLSAGYNEQFF
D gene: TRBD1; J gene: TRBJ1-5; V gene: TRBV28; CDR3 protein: CASSLDRTNQPQHF
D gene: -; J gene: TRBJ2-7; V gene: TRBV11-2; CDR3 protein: CASRRPGTGSYEQYF
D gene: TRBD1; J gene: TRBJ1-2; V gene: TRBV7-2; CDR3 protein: CASSTTGEGYTF
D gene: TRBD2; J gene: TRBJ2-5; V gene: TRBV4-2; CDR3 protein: CASSHWGGGETQYF
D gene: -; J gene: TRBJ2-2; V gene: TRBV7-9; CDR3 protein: CASSARNLNTGELFF
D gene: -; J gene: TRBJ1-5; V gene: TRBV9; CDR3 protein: CASSVEQDDSNQPQHF
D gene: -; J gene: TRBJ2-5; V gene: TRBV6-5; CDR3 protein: CASRPPQETQYF
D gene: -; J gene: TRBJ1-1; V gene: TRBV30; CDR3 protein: CAWRLNTEAFF
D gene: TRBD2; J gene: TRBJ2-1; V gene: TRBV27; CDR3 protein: CASGTSGYNEQFF
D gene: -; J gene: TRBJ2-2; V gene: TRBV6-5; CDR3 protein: CASRNQGSGELFF
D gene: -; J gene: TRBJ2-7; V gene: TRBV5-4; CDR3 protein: CASSPRTGVLSYEQYF
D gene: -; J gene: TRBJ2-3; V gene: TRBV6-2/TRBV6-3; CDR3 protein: CASSYRGRGTDTQYF
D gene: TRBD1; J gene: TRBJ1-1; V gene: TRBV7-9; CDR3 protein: CASSTYPGGTEAFF
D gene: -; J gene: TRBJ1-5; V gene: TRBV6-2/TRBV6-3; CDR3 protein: CASTPPGEGQPQHF
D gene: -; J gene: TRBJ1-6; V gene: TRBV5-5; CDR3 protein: CASSQQTGRPSPLHF
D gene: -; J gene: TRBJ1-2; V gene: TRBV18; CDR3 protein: CASSVGAATYGYTF
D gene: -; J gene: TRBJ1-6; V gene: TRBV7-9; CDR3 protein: CASSLGGIGSPLHF
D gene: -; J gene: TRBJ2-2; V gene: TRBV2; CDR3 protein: CASSERGTTTGELFF
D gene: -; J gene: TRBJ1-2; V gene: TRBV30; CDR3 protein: CAWSPSSDGYTF
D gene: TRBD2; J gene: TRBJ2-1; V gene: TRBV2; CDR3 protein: CASSDRGGRFF
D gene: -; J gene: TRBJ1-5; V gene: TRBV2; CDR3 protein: CASSGEGSNQPQHF
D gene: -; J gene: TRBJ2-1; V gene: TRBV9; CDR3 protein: CASSVGDTLRNEQFF
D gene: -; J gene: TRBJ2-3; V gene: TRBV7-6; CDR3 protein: CASSPTGTITDTQYF
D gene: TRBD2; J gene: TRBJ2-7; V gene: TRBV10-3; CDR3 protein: CAIRRKLAGGTYEQYF
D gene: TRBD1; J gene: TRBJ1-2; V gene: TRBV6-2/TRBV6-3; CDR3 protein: CASSYSGQGFGYTF
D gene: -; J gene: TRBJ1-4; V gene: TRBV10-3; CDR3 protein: CAISGGVGEKLFF
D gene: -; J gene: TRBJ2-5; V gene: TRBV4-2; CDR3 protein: CASSQDWREETQYF
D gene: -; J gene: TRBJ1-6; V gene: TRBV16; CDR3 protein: CASSHNGGGNSPLHF
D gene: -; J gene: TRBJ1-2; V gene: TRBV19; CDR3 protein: CASTPSGEGYGYTF
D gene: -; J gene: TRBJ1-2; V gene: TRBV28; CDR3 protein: CASSLSLLRGGAGYTF
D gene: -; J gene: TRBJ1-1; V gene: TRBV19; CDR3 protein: CASSMKATLEAFF
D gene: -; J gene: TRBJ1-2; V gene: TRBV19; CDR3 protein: CASSTGGQAAKYGYTF
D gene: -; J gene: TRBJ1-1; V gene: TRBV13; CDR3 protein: CASGGDEGTEAFF
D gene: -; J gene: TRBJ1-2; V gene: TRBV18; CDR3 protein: CASSPAGVGYTF
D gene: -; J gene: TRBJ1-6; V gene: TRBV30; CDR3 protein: CAWSVSSSSPLHF
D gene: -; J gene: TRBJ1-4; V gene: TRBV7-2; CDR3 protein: CASSLAGTNEKLFF
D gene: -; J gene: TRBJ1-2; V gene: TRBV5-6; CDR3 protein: CASSLFRGNYGYTF
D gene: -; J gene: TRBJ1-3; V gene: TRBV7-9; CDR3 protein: CASSLVSSLSGNTIYF
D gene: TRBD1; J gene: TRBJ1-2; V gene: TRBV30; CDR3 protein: CAWTRTGLHGYTF
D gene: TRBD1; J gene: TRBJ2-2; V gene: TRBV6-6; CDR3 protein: CASSAPGQATGELFF
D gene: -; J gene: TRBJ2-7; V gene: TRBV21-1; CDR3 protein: CASSCGLAGVYEQYF
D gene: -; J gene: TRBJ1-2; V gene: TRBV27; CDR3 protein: CASSLDRAYGYTF